These 24 T cell receptor beta chains share one sample of origin, sequenced in a study of cytomegalovirus exposure and HLA in healthy donors. 60 Vbeta and 13 Jbeta primers were used in PCR. TCRdb keeps only in-frame clones here, not all; method: immunoSEQ multiplex PCR. Here the sample spans roughly 150,000 clones, roughly 80% being singletons. Sample: PBMCs. The receptors stem from a male donor in good health and CMV-seronegative.

V gene TRBV2 combines with J gene TRBJ2-7, with 9 bases matching TRBD1. The CDR3 is made up of 16 amino acids. Germline lookup yields CDR1 SNHLY and CDR2 FYNNEI. J gave up 4 bases and V 2 bases, and 9 bases lay outside the gene matches. The CDR3 sequence is CASSETSRTGVYEQYF. For the CDR3, the DNA is TGTGCCAGCAGTGAAACCTCTAGGACAGGGGTGTACGAGCAGTACTTC.

This rearrangement joins TRBV7-2 to TRBJ1-6; D is unclear. CDR1 SGHTA and CDR2 FQGNSA come from the germline V gene. V was shortened by 5 bases and J by 4 bases, with 3 bases between the two germline ends. The CDR3 totals 12 residues. The CDR3 sequence is CASSAYNSPLHF. The CDR3 bases are TGTGCCAGCAGCGCGTATAATTCACCCCTCCACTTT.

This clone was detected only once. J is TRBJ2-6 and V is TRBV9; D is perhaps TRBD1 (6 bases). This CDR3 contains 15 residues. Trimming took off 4 bases at V and 1 base at J, with 9 bases between the two ends. Looked up from germline, CDR1 is SGDLS and CDR2 is YYNGEE. The CDR3 bases are TGTGCCAGCAGCACACAGGGATCTGGGGCCAACGTCCTGACTTTC. Residues: CASSTQGSGANVLTF.

The rearrangement links TRBV29-1 to TRBJ1-1; 8 nucleotides line up with TRBD1. The CDR3 extends over 13 amino acids. Germline CDR1 and CDR2: SQVTM and ANQGSEA. Losses at the gene ends were 5 bases for V and 4 bases for J; bases not matched to a gene: 6. CDR3 bases: TGCAGCGTTTTTCTTACAGGGGGCACTGAAGCTTTCTTT. It yields the protein CSVFLTGGTEAFF.

The chain uses TRBV19 and TRBJ2-1, with D possibly being TRBD2 (6 bases). Trimming removed 4 bases at V and 6 bases at J, with 13 bases between. The CDR3 totals 14 residues. Germline assignment: CDR1 LNHDA and CDR2 SQIVND (reference sequence). The CDR3 region has the DNA TGTGCCAGTAGTACCCAGGGAGGCGGCAATGAGCAGTTCTTC. This translates into CASSTQGGGNEQFF.

The rearrangement uses TRBV14 and TRBJ2-7; 10 bases match TRBD1. CDR1 is SGHDN, CDR2 FVKESK, per germline. The CDR3 has 15 residues. V was clipped by 4 bases and J by 3 bases; unmatched bases: 6. The CDR3 spells CASSLPGQGHYEQYF. The CDR3 DNA follows: TGTGCCAGCAGCCTTCCGGGACAGGGGCACTACGAGCAGTACTTC.

This clone was seen more than once but under ten times. This CDR3 is CASSLGPLGGETQYF. In nucleotides, the CDR3 is TGTGCCAGCAGCTTGGGCCCGCTGGGGGGGGAGACCCAGTACTTC. This rearrangement joins TRBV5-4 to TRBJ2-5; 7 bases line up with TRBD2. V gave up 0 bases and J gave up 5 bases; unmatched junction bases: 7. The V gene's germline CDR1 is SGHNT and CDR2 YYREEE (reference sequence). The CDR3 has 15 residues.

The rearrangement joins TRBV6-1 to TRBJ2-7; tentatively, D is TRBD2 (5 bases). Germline V CDR1 and CDR2: MNHNS, SASEGT. V lost 5 bases, J lost 3 bases, and 8 bases lay in between. This CDR3 has 12 residues. The CDR3 DNA is TGTGCCAGCAGTCAGGCGGGCTACGAGCAGTACTTC. It is translated as CASSQAGYEQYF.

The chain employs TRBV19 and TRBJ2-1, with TRBD2 matching 9 bases. The CDR3 extends over 16 amino acids. The junction had 10 bases not matched to a gene; V was cut back by 0 bases and J by 10 bases. Germline CDR1 LNHDA, CDR2 SQIVND (reference sequence). The DNA for the CDR3 is TGTGCCAGTAGTATAGATCTGGGCGGGGGGGCCGGAGAGCAGTTCTTC. Translation gives CASSIDLGGGAGEQFF.

The rearrangement joins TRBV4-3 to TRBJ1-1; no firm D call. CDR1 is LGHNA and CDR2 is YSLEER in the germline V gene. This CDR3 comprises 14 residues. Trimming removed 1 base from V and 4 bases from J, with 10 bases in between. The CDR3 DNA is TGCGCCAGCAGCCAAGTCGGGATCACCACTGAAGCTTTCTTT. This encodes CASSQVGITTEAFF.

The rearrangement links TRBV9 to TRBJ2-3, with 8 bases matching TRBD2. This CDR3 is 17 amino acids long. V lost 3 bases to trimming and J lost 4 bases; unmatched junction nucleotides: 13. CDR1 and CDR2 (germline): SGDLS, YYNGEE. The CDR3 DNA follows: TGTGCCAGCAGCGGAGCTATCGGGGGGGCCTATCCAGATACGCAGTATTTT. Protein sequence: CASSGAIGGAYPDTQYF.

This clone turned up a few times. The gene calls are TRBV19 and TRBJ2-5, with a possible D match to TRBD1 (6 bases). Trimming stripped 4 bases from V and 4 bases from J, with 13 bases between. The germline V gene has CDR1 LNHDA and CDR2 SQIVND (reference sequence). The CDR3 loop spans 14 amino acids. CDR3 nucleotides: TGTGCCAGTAGTAGGCAGGGGAGATCAGAGACCCAGTACTTC. It translates to CASSRQGRSETQYF.

V is TRBV4-2 and J is TRBJ2-7; 9 nucleotides match TRBD1. CDR1 is LGHNA and CDR2 is YNFKEQ in the germline V gene. The CDR3 is 14 residues long. With 0 bases clipped from V and 7 bases from J, the junction kept 4 bases outside the gene matches. The CDR3 protein is CASSQDGTGREQYF. DNA of the CDR3: TGTGCCAGCAGCCAAGATGGGACAGGGAGAGAGCAGTACTTC.

The chain combines TRBV7-9 with TRBJ1-1; no definite D call. V lost 5 bases and J lost 1, with 5 bases in between. This CDR3 is built from 12 residues. In germline, CDR1 is SEHNR, CDR2 FQNEAQ (reference sequence). The DNA of the CDR3 is TGTGCCAGCAGCGTACAGAACACTGAAGCTTTCTTT. This sequence encodes CASSVQNTEAFF.

The chain employs TRBV4-1 and TRBJ1-2; D is unclear. Germline values: CDR1 MGHRA, CDR2 YSYEKL. V was clipped by 0 bases and J by 0 bases, with 8 bases between them. The CDR3 contains 15 residues. This CDR3 reads CASSQEGRANYGYTF. The CDR3 bases are TGCGCCAGCAGCCAAGAGGGCAGAGCTAACTATGGCTACACCTTC.

V is TRBV5-1 and J is TRBJ2-7, with a tentative D call TRBD1 (7 bases). The CDR3 spans 15 residues. Deletions cut 3 bases from V and 2 bases from J, with 15 bases between. In germline, CDR1 is SGHRS, CDR2 YFSETQ. CDR3: CASSYDRDFTYEQYF. As DNA, the CDR3 is TGCGCCAGCAGCTATGACAGGGACTTTACCTACGAGCAGTACTTC.

The chain couples TRBV18 to TRBJ1-1; TRBD1 aligns across 8 bases. Germline V gene data show CDR1 as KGHSH and CDR2 as LQKENI. The CDR3 has 14 amino acids. V lost 4 bases, J lost 4 bases, and 5 bases stayed unmatched. The CDR3 here is CASSRQGSATEAFF. In DNA form, the CDR3 reads TGTGCCAGCTCACGACAGGGGTCCGCCACTGAAGCTTTCTTT.

The genes are TRBV9 and TRBJ2-3, with 9 bases that match TRBD2. The V gene end was trimmed by 2 bases and the J gene end by 4 bases; junction bases not matched to a gene: 11. The CDR3 covers 17 residues. Germline CDR1 and CDR2: SGDLS and YYNGEE. The CDR3 protein is CASSVSPLAGGADTQYF. CDR3 sequence (DNA): TGTGCCAGCAGCGTTTCCCCCCTTGCGGGGGGGGCAGATACGCAGTATTTT.

The genes are TRBV6-5 and TRBJ1-2; 9 nucleotides match TRBD1. Germline trimming cut 2 bases from V and 5 bases from J; bases unmatched to any gene: 3. CDR3 length: 14 residues. The germline V gene has CDR1 MNHEY and CDR2 SVGAGI. CDR3 bases: TGTGCCAGCAGTTACGAAGGGACAGGGTATGGCTACACCTTC. This encodes CASSYEGTGYGYTF.

The rearrangement links TRBV6-1 to TRBJ2-5; D possibly corresponds to TRBD2 (7 bases). V was shortened by 11 bases and J by 7 bases, with 23 bases between the two germline ends. Germline CDR1 is MNHNS and CDR2 is SASEGT. This CDR3 is 14 amino acids long. The DNA for the CDR3 is TGTGCCTCCAATCCCTCGGGGGGCCGCGGGACCCAGTACTTC. Its translation is CASNPSGGRGTQYF.

This clone occurred once. The chain couples TRBV5-1 to TRBJ2-1, with 7 bases identical to TRBD1. The germline V gene encodes CDR1 SGHRS and CDR2 YFSETQ. The J segment lost 4 bases and the V segment lost 2 bases, leaving 6 bases of the junction unmatched. The CDR3 length is 15 residues. The CDR3 here is CASSFRTGSYNEQFF. The CDR3 DNA follows: TGCGCCAGCAGCTTCAGGACAGGTTCGTACAATGAGCAGTTCTTC.

This chain links TRBV2 with TRBJ2-7; the D is unclear. The V gene lost 7 bases and the J gene lost 2 bases, with 12 bases spanning the gap. The CDR3 is 13 residues long. Germline values: CDR1 SNHLY, CDR2 FYNNEI. CDR3 nucleotide sequence: TGTGCCAGCAAACCCACCGTAGCCTACGAGCAGTACTTC. This sequence encodes CASKPTVAYEQYF. The full variable domain, in which reference TRBV2 and TRBJ2-7 provide the parts outside the CDR3, is EPEVTQTPSHQVTQMGQEVILRCVPISNHLYFYWYRQILGQKVEFLVSFYNNEISEKSEIFDDQFSVERPDGSNFTLKIRSTKLEDSAMYFCASKPTVAYEQYFGPGTRLTVT.

This chain connects TRBV2 to TRBJ2-7; D call uncertain. The germline CDR1 and CDR2 sequences are SNHLY and FYNNEI. The V gene lost 2 bases and the J gene lost 5 bases, with 13 bases spanning the gap. The CDR3 has 14 residues. CDR3 nucleotide sequence: TGTGCCAGCAGTGAAAGTAAACTTACCCACGAGCAGTACTTC. It encodes CASSESKLTHEQYF.

This chain uses TRBV25-1 with TRBJ1-2; 7 nucleotides line up with TRBD1. With V trimmed by 6 bases and J by 5 bases, 6 bases remained unmatched. The CDR3 length is 13 residues. Looked up from germline, CDR1 is MGHDK and CDR2 is SYGVNS. Here the CDR3 reads CASRGQTLYGYTF. CDR3 bases: TGTGCCAGCAGGGGACAGACCCTTTATGGCTACACCTTC.